This T cell receptor (beta chain) was recorded in a study of radiation and T cells in renal cell carcinoma. Study-wide results and caveats: Top tumor clonotypes rose in blood 2 weeks post-radiation, then contracted.

The assay was immunoSEQ multiplex PCR, and TCRdb's table has in-frame clones only and misses some. The top ten clones hold around 17% of a sample with 140,000 or so clones, 80% to 90% of them seen once. In the case of this clone: No antigen is known for it.

Time point meaning: blood 4 weeks post-SBRT, at nephrectomy. As for treatment: 15 Gy SBRT to primary tumor, nephrectomy 4 weeks later. Nephrectomy followed 15 Gy stereotactic body radiation by 4 weeks. This sample comprised blood, obtained from a patient whose treatment included radiotherapy and nephrectomy. This TCR was sampled from a woman in her fifties or sixties with renal cell carcinoma.

Here the CDR3 DNA reads TGCGCCAGCAGCCTTTCGGGGAAAGGCAATCAGCCCCAGCATTTT. It encodes CASSLSGKGNQPQHF. The rearrangement uses TRBV4-3 and TRBJ1-5; D not resolved. The CDR3 consists of 15 residues. Germline V gives CDR1 LGHNA, CDR2 YSLEER. The V end lost 4 bases, the J end lost 2 bases, and 12 bases lay between the germline ends.